This T cell receptor beta chain was identified in a study of T-cell reconstitution after alpha-beta-depleted transplantation in children. General observations from the study: Most T-cell counts and diversity one year after the transplant came from T cells that were newly produced. Reported findings indicate that, about two months after transplant, alpha-beta T cells came from several hundred expanded clones, which were derived from non-depleted graft cells.

It was with unique molecular identifiers that the TCRbeta library was prepared. TCRdb ran MiXCR on the PCR reads and lists one entry per CDR3 protein. This sample yields about 210,000 distinct CDR3 sequences, of which about 15% are seen a single time; around two fifths belongs to the top ten. Germline CDR1 and CDR2: SGHTA and FQGNSA. The V end lost 2 bases, the J end lost 0 bases, and 14 bases lay between the germline ends. The CDR3 runs 17 residues. Notes on this clonotype: Its cognate antigen is unknown.

This receptor was identified in a male patient aged 2 to 10 who had a stem cell transplant for acute lymphoblastic leukemia, so the T cells may come from the graft donor. The sample was PBMCs, mostly from graft donor cells, taken 360 days after TCRalphabeta/CD19-depleted stem cell transplant. V usage is TRBV7-2 and J usage is TRBJ1-3; tentative D call: TRBD1 (6 bases). The CDR3 region has the DNA TGTGCCAGCAGCTTACCCCAAACAGGGTACTCTGGAAACACCATATATTTT. Translation gives CASSLPQTGYSGNTIYF.